These 11 T cell receptor beta chains share one sample of origin, sequenced in a study of blood T cell repertoires in COVID-19. TCRdb's copy holds only in-frame clones and misses some; the assay was immunoSEQ multiplex PCR. The sample lists around 62,000 clones, 88% seen once, with about 40% in the top ten. Sample: peripheral blood. The source of these receptors is a woman aged 55-70 years with COVID-19, enrolled during active disease.

The chain links TRBV24-1 to TRBJ2-5; TRBD2 aligns across 10 bases. This CDR3 has 15 residues. V lost 4 bases, J lost 4 bases, and 5 bases stayed unmatched. Germline V lookup: CDR1 KGHDR, CDR2 SFDVKD. The CDR3 is CATSELAGRGETQYF. The CDR3 nucleotides read TGTGCCACCAGTGAACTAGCGGGACGGGGAGAGACCCAGTACTTC.

This chain connects TRBV7-9 to TRBJ2-6; D unresolved. V gave up 0 bases and J gave up 0 bases, with 3 bases separating them. The V gene's germline CDR1 is SEHNR and CDR2 FQNEAQ (reference sequence). The CDR3 length is 15 residues. DNA of the CDR3: TGTGCCAGCAGCTTAGCGAGCTCTGGGGCCAACGTCCTGACTTTC. It specifies CASSLASSGANVLTF.

This sequence joins TRBV2 and TRBJ1-2; TRBD1 is a possible D gene (5 bases). This CDR3 contains 19 residues. Germline V lookup: CDR1 SNHLY, CDR2 FYNNEI. Trimming took off 2 bases at V and 3 bases at J, with 25 bases between the two ends. The CDR3 DNA follows: TGTGCCAGCAGTGAAAGTTCTGCAGGGTCGGTGTATCGCGACTATGGCTACACCTTC. Translating gives CASSESSAGSVYRDYGYTF.

The V gene is TRBV6-5, the J gene TRBJ1-4; 10 bases map to TRBD1. Germline lookup yields CDR1 MNHEY and CDR2 SVGAGI. V was pared by 4 bases and J by 6 bases, with 5 bases of the junction left unmatched. The CDR3 length is 15 residues. CDR3 in DNA: TGTGCCAGCAGTTCCCCCGGGACAGGGGATGAAAAACTGTTTTTT. This translates into CASSSPGTGDEKLFF.

V gene TRBV18 combines with J gene TRBJ1-4, with TRBD1 matching 7 bases. CDR3 length: 17 amino acids. The J segment lost 3 bases and the V segment lost 2 bases, leaving 9 bases of the junction unmatched. Germline V gene sequence: CDR1 KGHSH, CDR2 LQKENI. CDR3 bases: TGTGCCAGCTCACCAGGCAGGGGGAAGTCGTCTAATGAAAAACTGTTTTTT. Translated: CASSPGRGKSSNEKLFF.

The chain has TRBV27 and TRBJ2-3; TRBD2 might be the D (6 bases). The V end lost 5 bases, the J end lost 5 bases, and 17 bases lay between the germline ends. The CDR3 is made up of 15 amino acids. Germline CDR1 is MNHEY and CDR2 is SMNVEV (reference sequence). CDR3 sequence: CASSARKGGRDTQYF. In DNA, the CDR3 is TGTGCCAGCAGTGCCAGGAAGGGAGGTAGAGATACGCAGTATTTT.

This sequence joins TRBV7-9 and TRBJ2-5, with 10 bases matching TRBD2. In germline, CDR1 is SEHNR, CDR2 FQNEAQ (reference sequence). This CDR3 has 15 residues. V lost 5 bases to trimming and J lost 5 bases; unmatched junction nucleotides: 8. For the CDR3, the DNA is TGTGCCAGCAGCCCGACCGAACTAGCGGGGGAGACCCAGTACTTC. It encodes CASSPTELAGETQYF.

V is TRBV18 and J is TRBJ1-6; TRBD1 aligns across 8 bases. The ends lost 2 bases at V and 8 bases at J; junction bases unmatched: 5. Looked up from germline, CDR1 is KGHSH and CDR2 is LQKENI. The CDR3 totals 15 residues. As DNA, the CDR3 is TGTGCCAGCTCACCATGGGGACAGGTCTATTCACCCCTCCACTTT. It yields the protein CASSPWGQVYSPLHF.

The gene calls are TRBV19 and TRBJ1-5, with 7 positions matching TRBD1. The CDR3 covers 17 residues. With V trimmed by 1 base and J by 9 bases, 15 bases remained unmatched. In germline, CDR1 is LNHDA, CDR2 SQIVND (reference sequence). CDR3 amino acids: CASSIAQGRTGKTPQHF. The CDR3 DNA follows: TGTGCCAGTAGTATAGCTCAGGGCCGGACAGGAAAAACGCCCCAGCATTTT.

The CDR3 coding sequence is TGCGCCAGCAGCTTCGGGGGAGGTAATGAAAAACTGTTTTTT. Its protein is CASSFGGGNEKLFF. This chain links TRBV5-1 with TRBJ1-4, with a tentative D call TRBD1 (5 bases). Germline loops: CDR1 SGHRS, CDR2 YFSETQ. The CDR3 length is 14 residues. With 2 bases removed from V and 4 bases from J, the gap between germline ends came to 9 bases.

The V and J genes are TRBV27 and TRBJ2-7; 7 bases align to TRBD1. The CDR3 covers 15 residues. Germline V gene lookup returns CDR1 MNHEY and CDR2 SMNVEV (reference sequence). With V trimmed by 1 base and J by 5 bases, 8 bases remained unmatched. The CDR3 DNA reads as TGTGCCAGCAGTTTATTTCCTGGGACAGAGGACGAGCAGTACTTC. This codes for CASSLFPGTEDEQYF.